This T cell receptor (beta chain) was sequenced during a study of blood T cell repertoires in COVID-19. The overall study: Samples representing acute and convalescent COVID-19 were sourced from the United States, Italy and Spain. T cells, B-cell-depleted T cells, or PBMCs provided the cDNA or gDNA that served as material.

While infection was still active, Seattle patients were enrolled and then followed longitudinally. Germline assignment: CDR1 LNHNV and CDR2 YYDKDF (reference sequence). The CDR3 consists of 14 residues. Between the trimmed V and J ends, which lost 0 bases and 2 bases, there was a span of 8 bases. Under the authors' procedure: Amplification with reference gene primers provided the estimates of nucleated cell counts. Measured with immunoSEQ multiplex PCR; TCRdb has only the in-frame clones, and not every one. D and trimming come from the DNA, and the V and J calls and clone size come from that table. This table holds roughly 41,000 clones, about 74% found once.

The sequence derives from a man between 65 and 85 years old with COVID-19, enrolled during active disease. Input material: peripheral blood. The rearrangement uses TRBV15 and TRBJ2-7; tentatively, D is TRBD1 (5 bases). CDR3 sequence: CATSRDRGPYEQYF. The CDR3 DNA sequence: TGTGCCACCAGCAGAGATAGGGGCCCCTACGAGCAGTACTTC.